These 30 T cell receptor beta chains were all obtained from the same sample, sequenced in a study of neurological immune-mediated disorders. TCRdb re-analysed the 5' RACE reads in MiXCR, keeping a single row per CDR3 protein. Here the sample spans fewer than 90,000 distinct CDR3 sequences, 4% to 6% being singletons. Sequenced material: PBMCs. These receptors came from a man younger than 30 with multiple sclerosis.

The rearrangement joins TRBV12-3 or TRBV12-4 to TRBJ1-3; D is ambiguous. The CDR3 length is 13 residues. Trimming removed 6 bases from V and 4 bases from J, with 10 bases in between. The CDR3 bases are TGTGCCAGCAGGATAGAACGCGGAAACACCATATATTTT. It translates to CASRIERGNTIYF.

This clonotype was recorded at least ten times. This chain connects TRBV9 to TRBJ2-3; D not certain. The CDR3 has 14 amino acids. The V gene lost 2 bases and the J gene lost 4 bases, with 11 bases spanning the gap. Germline CDR1 SGDLS, CDR2 YYNGEE. The CDR3 region is CASSVLNWADTQYF. The CDR3 region has the DNA TGTGCCAGCAGCGTTCTCAATTGGGCAGATACGCAGTATTTT. The complete variable domain, with remaining parts taken from reference TRBV9 and TRBJ2-3, reads DSGVTQTPKHLITATGQRVTLRCSPRSGDLSVYWYQQSLDQGLQFLIQYYNGEERAKGNILERFSAQQFPDLHSELNLSSLELGDSALYFCASSVLNWADTQYFGPGTRLTVL.

To note about this clonotype: At one end, the junction sequence differs from germline, possibly due to a read error. The rearrangement links TRBV7-9 to TRBJ1-5, with TRBD1 identical over 7 bases. Germline loops: CDR1 SEHNR, CDR2 FQNEAQ (reference sequence). This CDR3 region has 15 residues. CDR3: CASSPTGAGLRPQNF. Written as DNA, the CDR3 is TGTGCCAGCAGCCCAACAGGGGCCGGCTTACGTCCCCAGAATTTT.

This clonotype appeared many times. The chain recombines TRBV9 with TRBJ2-7, with D possibly being TRBD1 (6 bases). The V end lost 3 bases, the J end lost 1 base, and 11 bases lay between the germline ends. This CDR3 has 14 amino acids. The germline CDR1 and CDR2 sequences are SGDLS and YYNGEE. CDR3: CASSATGQSYEQYF. CDR3 DNA sequence: TGTGCCAGCAGCGCGACCGGACAGTCCTACGAGCAGTACTTC.

This clonotype occurred many times. The genes are TRBV3-1 and TRBJ2-2; no firm D call. V lost 4 bases to trimming and J lost 4 bases, with 7 bases between them. The CDR3 consists of 13 residues. Germline V gene lookup returns CDR1 LGHDT and CDR2 YNNKEL (reference sequence). The DNA for the CDR3 is TGTGCCAGCAGCCCGGGCGGCACCGGGGAGCTGTTTTTT. This gives the protein CASSPGGTGELFF.

There are many counts of this clonotype. This chain joins TRBV20-1 and TRBJ1-5, with D tentatively TRBD1 (6 bases). Trimming removed 0 bases from V and 6 bases from J, with 15 bases in between. The CDR3 sequence is 15 residues long. In germline, CDR1 is DFQATT, CDR2 SNEGSKA (reference sequence). Written as DNA, the CDR3 is TGCAGTGCTAGAGAGGGTGCAGGGGAGGTTCAGCCCCAGCATTTT. Translating gives CSAREGAGEVQPQHF.

This clonotype has ten or more counts. The gene calls are TRBV5-6 and TRBJ2-4; D is unclear. CDR1 SGHDT and CDR2 YYEEEE come from the germline V gene. This CDR3 is 13 amino acids long. V dropped 7 bases and J dropped 0 bases, with 8 bases sitting between them. The CDR3, as DNA: TGTGCCAGCGCCGGGTTAGCCAAAAACATTCAGTACTTC. Its translation: CASAGLAKNIQYF. The full variable domain, completed using reference TRBV5-6 and TRBJ2-4, is DAGVTQSPTHLIKTRGQQVTLRCSPKSGHDTVSWYQQALGQGPQFIFQYYEEEERQRGNFPDRFSGHQFPNYSSELNVNALLLGDSALYLCASAGLAKNIQYFGAGTRLSVL.

In its sample, this clonotype was seen many times. The rearrangement joins TRBV20-1 to TRBJ2-4; D is unclear. This CDR3 contains 14 residues. V lost 5 bases, J lost 2 bases, and 13 bases lay in between. Germline CDR1 DFQATT, CDR2 SNEGSKA (reference sequence). The DNA of the CDR3 is TGCAGTGCTCTTGGGTGGATTACCAAAAACATTCAGTACTTC. It translates to CSALGWITKNIQYF.

In its sample, this clonotype was seen a few times. The chain joins TRBV29-1 to TRBJ2-7; no definite D call. The CDR3 is 13 amino acids. The V gene lost 5 bases and the J gene lost 7 bases, with 18 bases spanning the gap. Germline CDR1 reads SQVTM; CDR2 reads ANQGSEA. CDR3 loop: CSVSSLEGEEQYF. The CDR3 coding sequence is TGCAGCGTTTCGTCGTTAGAAGGCGAAGAGCAGTACTTC.

By frequency in the sample, this clonotype is medium-sized. This rearrangement joins TRBV29-1 to TRBJ2-6; D perhaps matches TRBD1 (6 bases). The germline V gene has CDR1 SQVTM and CDR2 ANQGSEA. Trimming took 4 bases from V and 1 from J, leaving 8 bases between them. The length of the CDR3 is 14 residues. CDR3 sequence reads: CSVGGTSGANVLTF. The CDR3 DNA reads as TGCAGCGTTGGAGGGACATCTGGGGCCAACGTCCTGACTTTC.

Note on this clonotype: This may be a read error, as it is one base from a much larger clone. Here the CDR3 DNA reads TGTACCAACACCCATAGCGGGAGGGCCTACGAGCAGTACTTC. This sequence encodes CTNTHSGRAYEQYF. The chain joins TRBV7-2 to TRBJ2-7, with 11 bases identical to TRBD2. The junction had 7 bases not matched to a gene; V was cut back by 10 bases and J by 2 bases. CDR3 length: 14 amino acids. CDR1 and CDR2 (germline): SGHTA, FQGNSA.

The chain recombines TRBV6-2 or TRBV6-3 with TRBJ2-5; D possibly uses TRBD1 or TRBD2 (6 bases each). The CDR3 has 14 residues. Trimming shortened V by 6 bases and J by 0 bases, and 11 bases separated the two germline ends. From germline, CDR1 is MNHEY and CDR2 SVGEGT. This CDR3 is CASSVGGNQETQYF. The CDR3 DNA sequence: TGTGCCAGCAGCGTAGGGGGGAACCAAGAGACCCAGTACTTC.

The table lists this clonotype with many counts. The chain combines TRBV7-8 with TRBJ2-3; D ambiguous. The V and J ends lost 5 bases and 4 bases respectively, with 16 bases between them. Germline V gene data show CDR1 as SGHVS and CDR2 as FQNEAQ. This CDR3 region has 15 residues. In nucleotides, the CDR3 is TGTGCCAGCAGCAACGACGAGCATCGGTCAGATACGCAGTATTTT. It codes for CASSNDEHRSDTQYF.

Ten or more counts support this clonotype. The V call is TRBV29-1, the J call TRBJ2-7; D gene uncertain. Germline lookup yields CDR1 SQVTM and CDR2 ANQGSEA. This CDR3 spans 10 amino acids. V was trimmed by 5 bases and J by 3 bases, leaving 5 bases between them. The CDR3 nucleotides read TGCAGCGTTCTCAGCTACGAGCAGTACTTC. Translated, it gives CSVLSYEQYF.

The chain has TRBV20-1 and TRBJ2-3, with D possibly matching TRBD2 (6 bases). The CDR3 is made up of 15 amino acids. Germline V gene lookup returns CDR1 DFQATT and CDR2 SNEGSKA (reference sequence). Trimming took 0 bases from V and 7 from J, leaving 17 bases between them. As DNA, the CDR3 is TGCAGTGCTAGAGATCTTACGCGGGACGGGTATACGCAGTATTTT. Residues: CSARDLTRDGYTQYF.

This clonotype was recorded at least ten times. The V call is TRBV24-1, the J call TRBJ1-2, with 7 nucleotides matching TRBD1. With 4 bases clipped from V and 4 bases from J, the junction kept 5 bases outside the gene matches. Germline assignment: CDR1 KGHDR and CDR2 SFDVKD. The CDR3 runs to 14 residues. This CDR3 reads CATSESGQVYGYTF. DNA of the CDR3: TGTGCCACCAGTGAGTCTGGACAGGTCTATGGCTACACCTTC.

With regard to this clonotype: Given a much more abundant clone one base away, this may be a read error. The chain employs TRBV7-8 and TRBJ2-3; 7 bases fit TRBD2. There are 17 residues in the CDR3. Trimming cost V 3 bases and J 0 bases; bases outside gene matches: 9. Germline assignment: CDR1 SGHVS and CDR2 FQNEAQ. The CDR3 is CASSLGRGVLSTDTQYF. DNA of the CDR3: TGTGCCAGCAGCTTGGGACGGGGGGTCTTAAGCACAGATACGCAGTATTTT.

This clonotype was found many times. The chain employs TRBV6-2 or TRBV6-3 and TRBJ1-2; D is unresolved. The germline V gene encodes CDR1 MNHEY and CDR2 SVGEGT. This CDR3 comprises 16 residues. The V gene lost 5 bases and the J gene lost 0 bases, with 16 bases spanning the gap. The CDR3 sequence: CASSRLTGRSNYGYTF. DNA for the CDR3: TGTGCCAGCAGTCGACTTACCGGACGGTCTAACTATGGCTACACCTTC.

The V gene is TRBV15, the J gene TRBJ1-6, with TRBD1 as a possible D gene (6 bases). This CDR3 has 16 amino acids. Trimming removed 4 bases at V and 8 bases at J, with 18 bases between. Germline V gene data show CDR1 as LNHNV and CDR2 as YYDKDF (reference sequence). CDR3 DNA sequence: TGTGCCACCAGCACCTGGACAGCACTTGAAGATTCACCCCTCCACTTT. Its protein is CATSTWTALEDSPLHF.

This clonotype was detected many times. This chain connects TRBV30 to TRBJ1-2; 9 nucleotides agree with TRBD1. Trimming took 2 bases from V and 2 from J; bases not matched to a gene: 3. Germline CDR1 GTSNPN, CDR2 SVGIG (reference sequence). The CDR3 is made up of 14 amino acids. The CDR3 protein is CAWSTGQGNYGYTF. The CDR3 DNA reads as TGTGCCTGGAGTACAGGACAGGGGAACTATGGCTACACCTTC.

Ten or more counts support this clonotype. V usage is TRBV28 and J usage is TRBJ2-3; 12 positions agree with TRBD1. V was pared by 8 bases and J by 5 bases, with 14 bases of the junction left unmatched. Germline loops: CDR1 MDHEN, CDR2 SYDVKM. The CDR3 extends over 17 amino acids. The CDR3 nucleotides read TGTGCCAGCCGAAACCGACCGGGACAGGGGGCCGTAGATACGCAGTATTTT. It codes for CASRNRPGQGAVDTQYF. The variable domain in full, completed from reference TRBV28 and TRBJ2-3, reads DVKVTQSSRYLVKRTGEKVFLECVQDMDHENMFWYRQDPGLGLRLIYFSYDVKMKEKGDIPEGYSVSREKKERFSLILESASTNQTSMYLCASRNRPGQGAVDTQYFGPGTRLTVL.

This clonotype was counted ten times or more. The chain is built from TRBV5-5 and TRBJ2-3; the D gene is possibly TRBD2 (6 bases). There are 18 residues in the CDR3. Germline V lookup: CDR1 SGHKS, CDR2 YYEKEE (reference sequence). Trimming shortened V by 0 bases and J by 0 bases, and 17 bases separated the two germline ends. The CDR3 DNA reads as TGTGCCAGCAGCTTGGCAAGGGAGCGGGCTCATAGCACAGATACGCAGTATTTT. This codes for CASSLARERAHSTDTQYF.

This clonotype showed up many times. The gene calls are TRBV19 and TRBJ1-2, with D uncertain. There are 11 residues in the CDR3. The germline V gene has CDR1 LNHDA and CDR2 SQIVND (reference sequence). The germline V and J ends were trimmed by 3 bases and 8 bases, with 7 bases remaining between them. The CDR3 reads CASSIPAGYTF. CDR3 bases: TGTGCCAGTAGTATCCCAGCAGGCTACACCTTC.

This clonotype was counted many times. The chain is built from TRBV20-1 and TRBJ1-1, with no clear D. There are 12 residues in the CDR3. CDR1 DFQATT and CDR2 SNEGSKA come from the germline V gene (reference sequence). Trimming shortened V by 3 bases and J by 1 base, and 6 bases separated the two germline ends. CDR3 sequence reads: CSASRQNTEAFF. In DNA form, the CDR3 reads TGCAGTGCTAGTAGGCAGAACACTGAAGCTTTCTTT.

This clonotype was counted at least ten times. The genes are TRBV5-6 and TRBJ1-1; D unclear. CDR3 size: 14 residues. V lost 1 base to trimming and J lost 1 base, with 8 bases between them. Germline CDR1 reads SGHDT; CDR2 reads YYEEEE. CDR3 residues: CASSLMNKNTEAFF. CDR3 nucleotides: TGTGCCAGCAGCTTGATGAACAAGAACACTGAAGCTTTCTTT.

This clonotype was observed many times. This sequence joins TRBV20-1 and TRBJ2-1; D gene uncertain. The CDR3 runs 14 residues. Trimming shortened V by 6 bases and J by 5 bases, and 17 bases separated the two germline ends. The germline CDR1 and CDR2 sequences are DFQATT and SNEGSKA (reference sequence). The CDR3 DNA is TGCAGTGCGTCTTTAGCCACCAGGAACAATGAGCAGTTCTTC. It is translated as CSASLATRNNEQFF.

The sample holds many counts of this clonotype. The chain carries TRBV7-2 and TRBJ1-4; possible D gene TRBD1, 6 bases. With 5 bases removed from V and 3 bases from J, the gap between germline ends came to 10 bases. The CDR3 runs to 14 residues. In germline, CDR1 is SGHTA, CDR2 FQGNSA. CDR3 protein: CASSQGLANEKLFF. The CDR3 nucleotides read TGTGCCAGCAGCCAGGGGTTAGCTAATGAAAAACTGTTTTTT.

There are many counts of this clonotype. The chain recombines TRBV7-6 with TRBJ2-7; 11 bases agree with TRBD1. The V gene's germline CDR1 is SGHVS and CDR2 FNYEAQ. The junction had 4 bases not matched to a gene; V was cut back by 0 bases and J by 6 bases. The CDR3 spans 15 residues. Here the CDR3 DNA reads TGTGCCAGCAGCTTAGCCTCCGGGACAGGGGGCGAGCAGTACTTC. It is translated as CASSLASGTGGEQYF.

The sample holds many counts of this clonotype. The rearrangement uses TRBV20-1 and TRBJ2-5, with 13 bases identical to TRBD2. Germline lookup yields CDR1 DFQATT and CDR2 SNEGSKA (reference sequence). J gave up 1 base and V 3 bases, and 17 bases lay outside the gene matches. The CDR3 length is 20 residues. DNA for the CDR3: TGCAGTGCTAGTAAAAGGGGGACTAGCGGGAAAGGGGGCCTCCAAGAGACCCAGTACTTC. The encoded protein is CSASKRGTSGKGGLQETQYF.

This clonotype was observed at least ten times. The chain carries TRBV5-1 and TRBJ1-1; weak D call: TRBD1 (5 bases). The germline V gene has CDR1 SGHRS and CDR2 YFSETQ. The CDR3 sequence is 15 residues long. V lost 4 bases and J 1 base, leaving 14 bases between the germline ends. For the CDR3, the DNA is TGCGCCAGCAGCCAGATACCGACAGAGAACACTGAAGCTTTCTTT. Translating gives CASSQIPTENTEAFF.